This T cell receptor (beta chain) emerged from a study of cytomegalovirus exposure and HLA in healthy donors. General study points: Later genetic work tied a missense DCLRE1C variant to beta-chain V and J trimming.

The germline V gene has CDR1 SEHNR and CDR2 FQNEAQ (reference sequence). This CDR3 comprises 16 residues. Trimming shortened V by 3 bases and J by 6 bases, and 20 bases separated the two germline ends. Remarks on this clone: Its target is unknown.

Vbeta (60) and Jbeta (13) primers were used in the PCR. Here immunoSEQ multiplex PCR was the method, and the copy in TCRdb shows in-frame clones only, minus some. There are more than 70,000 clones in the sample; approximately 70% occur only once, and more than 9.5% lies in the top ten. The chain carries TRBV7-9 and TRBJ1-1; D unresolved. Input material: PBMCs. The clonotype comes from a woman aged 45-60 years in good health and CMV-seropositive. DNA of the CDR3: TGTGCCAGCAGCTTCTCTGGGCTCGAGGGAGGGCCTGAAGCTTTCTTT. Translated, it gives CASSFSGLEGGPEAFF.